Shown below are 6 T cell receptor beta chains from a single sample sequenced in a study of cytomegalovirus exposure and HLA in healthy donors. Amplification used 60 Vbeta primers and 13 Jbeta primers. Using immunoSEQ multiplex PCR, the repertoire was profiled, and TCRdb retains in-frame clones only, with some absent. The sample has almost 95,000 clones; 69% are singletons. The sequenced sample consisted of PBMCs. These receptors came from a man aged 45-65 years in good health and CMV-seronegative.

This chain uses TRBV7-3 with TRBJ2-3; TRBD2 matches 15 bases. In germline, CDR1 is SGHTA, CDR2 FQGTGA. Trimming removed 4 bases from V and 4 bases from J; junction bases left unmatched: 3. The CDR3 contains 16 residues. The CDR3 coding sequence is TGTGCCAGCAGCTCAGGACTAGCGGGAGGGTCAGATACGCAGTATTTT. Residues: CASSSGLAGGSDTQYF.

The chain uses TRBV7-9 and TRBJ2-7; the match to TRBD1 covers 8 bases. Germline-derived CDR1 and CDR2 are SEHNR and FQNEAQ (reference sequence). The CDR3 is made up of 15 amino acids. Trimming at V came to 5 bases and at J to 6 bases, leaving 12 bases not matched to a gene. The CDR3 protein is CASSPGRDRGREQYF. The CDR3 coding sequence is TGTGCCAGCAGCCCGGGGCGAGACAGGGGCCGCGAGCAGTACTTC.

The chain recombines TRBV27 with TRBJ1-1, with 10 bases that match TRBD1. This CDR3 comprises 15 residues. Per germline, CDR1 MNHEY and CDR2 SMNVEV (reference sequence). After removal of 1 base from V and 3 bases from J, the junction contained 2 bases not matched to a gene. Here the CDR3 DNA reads TGTGCCAGCAGTTTATTTGGACAGGGGGACACTGAAGCTTTCTTT. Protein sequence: CASSLFGQGDTEAFF.

In DNA form, the CDR3 reads TGTGCCAGCAACCGGACAGGGGCTGTTAGCGAGCAGTACTTC. It is translated as CASNRTGAVSEQYF. The rearrangement joins TRBV2 to TRBJ2-7; 9 bases align to TRBD1. The CDR3 totals 14 residues. V trimming: 7 bases; J trimming: 6 bases; junction bases outside the gene matches: 10. In germline, CDR1 is SNHLY, CDR2 FYNNEI.

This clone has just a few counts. CDR3 sequence: CASSLEGTSGEETQYF. The CDR3 region has the DNA TGTGCCAGCAGCCTCGAGGGGACTAGCGGGGAAGAGACCCAGTACTTC. The chain links TRBV5-4 to TRBJ2-5, with 13 nucleotides matching TRBD2. The germline V gene encodes CDR1 SGHNT and CDR2 YYREEE (reference sequence). The length of the CDR3 is 16 residues. Trimming removed 4 bases from V and 3 bases from J; junction bases left unmatched: 6.

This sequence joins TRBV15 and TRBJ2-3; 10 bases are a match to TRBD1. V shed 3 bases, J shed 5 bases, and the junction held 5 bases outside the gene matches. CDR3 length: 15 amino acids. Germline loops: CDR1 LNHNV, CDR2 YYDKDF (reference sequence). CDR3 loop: CATSRRTGGEDTQYF. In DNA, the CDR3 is TGTGCCACCAGCAGGAGGACAGGGGGTGAAGATACGCAGTATTTT.